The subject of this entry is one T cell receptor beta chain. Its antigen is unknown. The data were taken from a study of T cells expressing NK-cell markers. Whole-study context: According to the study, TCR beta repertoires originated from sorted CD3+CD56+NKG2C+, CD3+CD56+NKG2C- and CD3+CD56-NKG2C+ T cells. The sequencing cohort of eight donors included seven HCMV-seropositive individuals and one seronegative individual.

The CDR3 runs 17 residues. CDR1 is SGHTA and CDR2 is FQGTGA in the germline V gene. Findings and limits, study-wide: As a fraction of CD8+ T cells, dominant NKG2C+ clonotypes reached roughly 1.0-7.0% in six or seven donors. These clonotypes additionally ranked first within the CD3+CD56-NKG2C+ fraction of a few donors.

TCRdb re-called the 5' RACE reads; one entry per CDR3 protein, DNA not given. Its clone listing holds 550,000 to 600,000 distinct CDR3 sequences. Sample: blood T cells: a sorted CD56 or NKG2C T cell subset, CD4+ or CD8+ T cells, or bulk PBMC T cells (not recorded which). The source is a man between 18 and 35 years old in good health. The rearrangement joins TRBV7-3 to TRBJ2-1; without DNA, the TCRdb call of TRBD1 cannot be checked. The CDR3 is CASSSVGGGQGGNEQFF.